This TCR beta chain stems from a study of regulatory T cells in long-lasting Graves disease. Study conclusions and caveats: TRBV28, TRBJ1-2 and TRBJ2-5 were segments that persistent disease favored.

In its sample, this clonotype was seen many times. What it binds is unknown. The time point is: newly diagnosed GD, antithyroid drugs for less than 3 months. With RNA extracted from PBMCs as input, the TCR library was made. The CDR3 totals 16 residues. Germline V gene lookup returns CDR1 LGHDT and CDR2 YNNKEL (reference sequence). V lost 1 base and J lost 9; bases outside the gene matches: 11. Combining iRepertoire HTBI primers with Arm-PCR of CDR3 regions, the authors built TCR beta libraries. TCRdb re-analysed the multiplex PCR reads in MiXCR, keeping a single row per CDR3 protein. The table lists about 460,000 distinct CDR3 sequences, roughly 15% of them singletons. The same data also went into a second study, on T cells in Graves' hyperthyroidism and ophthalmopathy. That work contributes: Recently diagnosed hyperthyroidism of less than 2 months' duration affected patients aged 18 to 65. In validation, the model predicted ophthalmopathy. These predictions came a median approximately six months before onset.

Sequenced material: peripheral blood mononuclear cells (PBMCs), taken at new diagnosis, from a patient treated with antithyroid drugs. This TCR was sampled from a woman between 45 and 65 years old with Graves disease. The V call is TRBV3-1, the J call TRBJ2-1; TRBD2 matches 8 bases. The CDR3 bases are TGTGCCAGCAGCCAAGTGGGTAGCGGGACTACATTTGAGCAGTTCTTC. The encoded protein is CASSQVGSGTTFEQFF.